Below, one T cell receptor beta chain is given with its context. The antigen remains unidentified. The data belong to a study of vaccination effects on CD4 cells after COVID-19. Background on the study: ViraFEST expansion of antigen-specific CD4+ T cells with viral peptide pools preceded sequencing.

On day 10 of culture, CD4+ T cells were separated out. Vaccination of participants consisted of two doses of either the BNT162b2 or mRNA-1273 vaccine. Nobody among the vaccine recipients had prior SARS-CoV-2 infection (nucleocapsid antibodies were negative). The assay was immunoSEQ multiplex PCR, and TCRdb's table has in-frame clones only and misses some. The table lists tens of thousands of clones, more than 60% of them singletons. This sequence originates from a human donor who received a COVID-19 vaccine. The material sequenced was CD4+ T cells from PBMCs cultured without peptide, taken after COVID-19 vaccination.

Written as DNA, the CDR3 is TGTGCCAGTATCTCCAAGCAGGGGGTGACTGAAGCTTTCTTT. Translation: CASISKQGVTEAFF. The chain employs TRBV19 and TRBJ1-1, with 7 positions matching TRBD1. Germline loops: CDR1 LNHDA, CDR2 SQIVND (reference sequence). V shed 7 bases, J shed 5 bases, and the junction held 10 bases outside the gene matches. CDR3 length: 14 residues.